This record looks at one T cell receptor (beta chain) sequence and its context. The antigen is undetermined. This record comes from a study of long-term antiretroviral therapy in people with HIV. Study-level points and caveats: Every time point showed a repertoire led by clones expanded before ART. There were no data on ART adherence, viral resistance or therapy changes, a gap that limits inferences about post-ART repertoire changes.

It was version v3.0 of the immunoSEQ assay that was run at survey level. The method was immunoSEQ multiplex PCR; TCRdb's version includes in-frame clones alone and lacks a portion of them. The sample holds more than 9,500 clones, around three quarters seen once. CDR3 size: 13 residues. V lost 5 bases and J 6 bases, leaving 11 bases between the germline ends. Germline lookup yields CDR1 LNHDA and CDR2 SQIVND (reference sequence). V is TRBV19 and J is TRBJ1-5; D possibly corresponds to TRBD1 (5 bases). The receptor was isolated from a man in his forties with HIV. The specimen was unsorted PBMCs, collected almost 3.2 years before starting antiretroviral therapy. The DNA for the CDR3 is TGTGCCAGTAGTTTGGGGGTCGTTCAGCCCCAGCATTTT. This encodes CASSLGVVQPQHF. Full variable domain (rest looked up from reference TRBV19 and TRBJ1-5): DGGITQSPKYLFRKEGQNVTLSCEQNLNHDAMYWYRQDPGQGLRLIYYSQIVNDFQKGDIAEGYSVSREKKESFPLTVTSAQKNPTAFYLCASSLGVVQPQHFGDGTRLSIL.